This T cell receptor (beta chain) was captured by sequencing in a study of shared clonotypes between healthy human individuals. Findings and caveats of the study: Sharing across four donors was highest in naive CD4 (roughly 5%) and lowest in memory CD8 (roughly 0.4%). With few donors, the genetic and exposure-history diversity represented was limited.

A note on this clone: Its antigen is undetermined.

Deep level was the assay's run setting. Each replicate PCR on the sorted subsets used roughly 190 ng DNA (around 30,000 T cell genomes). TCRdb's table, derived via immunoSEQ multiplex PCR, lists solely in-frame clones and lacks some. The sample carries roughly 2,300,000 clones, 85% to 95% recorded once. Trimming took 7 bases from V and 6 from J, leaving 10 bases between them. This CDR3 contains 11 residues. Looked up from germline, CDR1 is SGHVS and CDR2 is FQNEAQ. Sequenced sample: naive CD4+ T cells from PBMCs. The sample's subset: CD45RA+ positively selected. This chain connects TRBV7-8 to TRBJ2-7, with D unresolved. This clonotype was sampled from a man younger than 30 in good health. Some clones in this sample may be carry-over from other donors' samples. CDR3 in DNA: TGTGCCAGCACCGGGCCCGGCGAGCAGTACTTC. Translated, it gives CASTGPGEQYF. The full variable domain, in which reference TRBV7-8 and TRBJ2-7 provide the parts outside the CDR3, is GAGVSQSPRYKVAKRGQDVALRCDPISGHVSLFWYQQALGQGPEFLTYFQNEAQLDKSGLPSDRFFAERPEGSVSTLKIQRTQQEDSAVYLCASTGPGEQYFGPGTRLTVT.